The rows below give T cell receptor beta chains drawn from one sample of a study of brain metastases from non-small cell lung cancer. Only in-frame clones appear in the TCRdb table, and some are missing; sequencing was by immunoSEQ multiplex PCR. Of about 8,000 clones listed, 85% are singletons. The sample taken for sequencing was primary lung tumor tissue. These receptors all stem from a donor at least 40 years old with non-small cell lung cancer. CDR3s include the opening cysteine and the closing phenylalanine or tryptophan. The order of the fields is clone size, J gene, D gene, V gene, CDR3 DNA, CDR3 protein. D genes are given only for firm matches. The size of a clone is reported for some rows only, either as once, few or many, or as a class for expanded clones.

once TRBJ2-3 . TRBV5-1 TGCGCCAGCAGCTTGGCCGGGCAGGGAGGAGATACGCAGTATTTT CASSLAGQGGDTQYF
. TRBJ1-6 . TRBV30 TGTGCCTGGGGATCCTCCTATAATTCACCCCTCCACTTT CAWGSSYNSPLHF
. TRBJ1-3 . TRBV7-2 TGTGCCAGCAGCTTAGGGTCAGCCTTCAGAAACACCATATATTTT CASSLGSAFRNTIYF
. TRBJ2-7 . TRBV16 TGTGCCAGCAGCCCTGGACGACTCCACGAGCAGTACTTC CASSPGRLHEQYF
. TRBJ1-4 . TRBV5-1 TGCGCCAGCAGCTTATCACGGGGGGGTGAAAAACTGTTTTTT CASSLSRGGEKLFF
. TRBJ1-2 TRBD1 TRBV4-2 TGTGCCAGCAGCCAATCAACAGGGGTTGTTGGCTACACCTTC CASSQSTGVVGYTF
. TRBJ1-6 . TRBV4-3 TGCGCCAGCAGCCAAAGAGAGGGGGATTCACCCCTCCACTTT CASSQREGDSPLHF
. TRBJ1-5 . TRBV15 TGTGCCACCAGCATGGGAAGGGCTCTAACCCAGCATTTT CATSMGRALTQHF
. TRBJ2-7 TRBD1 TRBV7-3 TGTGCCAGCAGCGTAGGACAGGGCTACGAGCAGTACTTC CASSVGQGYEQYF
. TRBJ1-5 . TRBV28 TGTGCCAGCAGCCTCCCCGGGGGCACAGGGTTCCAGCCCCAGCATTTT CASSLPGGTGFQPQHF
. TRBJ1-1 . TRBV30 TGTGCCGCGGAGAGGAACACTGAAGCTTTCTTT CAAERNTEAFF
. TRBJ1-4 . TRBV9 TGTGCCAGCAGCCCCCACCCCGGGGGATCTAATGAAAAACTGTTTTTT CASSPHPGGSNEKLFF
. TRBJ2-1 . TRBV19 TGTGTCAGTAGTTCCCAGCGAAATGGCTACAATGAGCAGTTCTTC CVSSSQRNGYNEQFF
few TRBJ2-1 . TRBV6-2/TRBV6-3 TGTGCCAGCAGTTACCTCAGACCCGATTCCTACAATGAGCAGTTCTTC CASSYLRPDSYNEQFF
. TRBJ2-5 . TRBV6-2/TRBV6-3 TGTACCAGCAGTTATGTTACTCGGCAAGAGACCCAGTACTTC CTSSYVTRQETQYF
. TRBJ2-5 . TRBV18 TGTGCCAGCTCACCACAGAGCCCGGGCCAAGAGACCCAGTACTTC CASSPQSPGQETQYF
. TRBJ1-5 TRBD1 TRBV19 TGTGCCAGTAGTATAGAGACAGGGGAAGTAAGCAATCAGCCCCAGCATTTT CASSIETGEVSNQPQHF